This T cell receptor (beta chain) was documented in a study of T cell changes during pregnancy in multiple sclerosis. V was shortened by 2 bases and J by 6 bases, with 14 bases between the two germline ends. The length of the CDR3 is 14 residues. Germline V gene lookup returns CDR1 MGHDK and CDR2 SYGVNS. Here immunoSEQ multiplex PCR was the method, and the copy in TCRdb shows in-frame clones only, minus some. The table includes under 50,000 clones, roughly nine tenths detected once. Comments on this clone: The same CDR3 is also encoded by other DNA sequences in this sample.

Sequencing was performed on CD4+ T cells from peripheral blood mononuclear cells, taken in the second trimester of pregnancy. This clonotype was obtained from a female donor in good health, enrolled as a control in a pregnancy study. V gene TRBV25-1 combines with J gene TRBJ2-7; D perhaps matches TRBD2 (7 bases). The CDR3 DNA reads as TGTGCCAGCAGTGAACCCCGGGGGGCTCGCGAGCAGTACTTC. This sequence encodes CASSEPRGAREQYF.